This T cell receptor beta chain came from a study of shared clonotypes between healthy human individuals. Study-wide points: The sharing of roughly 5% of naive CD4 clonotypes was seen across a few donors.

CDR3 length: 13 amino acids. Trimming removed 8 bases from V and 3 bases from J; junction bases left unmatched: 6. Germline V CDR1 and CDR2: SNHLY, FYNNEI. The authors split each subset's genomic DNA evenly across several immunoSEQ plates. Assay: immunoSEQ multiplex PCR; the TCRdb copy retains only in-frame clones and omits some. The data hold 2 million to 3 million clones, with 90% to 95% observed a single time. Healthy HIV-negative adults without recent acute infections or vaccinations served as donors. The authors divided CD4+ cells into CD45RA+ naive and CD45RA-negative memory subsets. A note on this clone: The antigen is not known.

The specimen sequenced was naive CD4+ T cells sorted from blood. The subset here: CD45RA+ positively selected. V gene TRBV2 combines with J gene TRBJ2-7, with 8 nucleotides matching TRBD1. This clonotype was obtained from a man younger than 35 in good health. The CDR3 loop is CASGTGTRYEQYF. The CDR3 DNA reads TGTGCCAGCGGGACAGGAACCCGCTACGAGCAGTACTTC.